This T cell receptor (beta chain) was sequenced during a study of regulatory T cells in long-lasting Graves disease (dated by TCRdb to the early 2020s). In the study overall: Persistent Graves' disease was defined as antithyroid drug treatment for over 5 years with persistently positive TSH receptor autoantibodies. Patients with persistent Graves' disease were compared with patients with newly diagnosed Graves' disease using TCR sequencing and RNA sequencing of peripheral blood. The study was conducted in China and was registered as a clinical trial. In the clinical cohort, patients with persistent Graves' disease had used antithyroid drugs for an average of around 9.3 years. A total of around 35 samples were covered by TCR sequencing, comprising around 13 persistent and around 20 newly diagnosed Graves' disease patients.

This clonotype showed up just a few times. This clone's antigen is unknown. Base qualities are missing; no much larger clone stands one base away. The paper as a whole reports these results and caveats: Compared with newly diagnosed patients, persistent Graves' disease patients had lower TCR Shannon entropy and fewer highly expanded clones, which suggests clonal expansion. As a limitation, the authors acknowledged that the small sample size may reduce accuracy. Patients with persistent disease shared more public clonotypes (about 2,700) than newly diagnosed patients did (approximately 1,000). Sequencing and analysis were restricted to the TCR beta chain. Persistent disease showed preferential use of TRBV28, TRBJ1-2 and TRBJ2-5, whereas newly diagnosed disease favored TRBV20-1 and TRBJ2-1. Because the primary lesion, thyroid tissue, could not be accessed, the study looked at peripheral blood alone.

The time point label corresponds to: persistent/refractory GD, antithyroid drugs over 5 years with positive TRAb. RNA was extracted from PBMCs in TRIzol for both TCR sequencing and RNA sequencing. The diagnosis of Graves' disease followed American Thyroid Association guidelines. Patients for the study were recruited at an endocrinology department in Xi'an, China. From each patient, around 9 milliliters of peripheral blood was collected into an EDTA anticoagulant tube. PBMCs were isolated by Ficoll Paque Plus density gradient separation without further T cell sorting. RNA quality was checked with an Agilent 2100 Bioanalyzer and agarose gel, and concentration with a NanoDrop 2000. Library preparation was by multiplex PCR. Sequenced on an Illumina HiSeq 4000. CDR3 regions were amplified by Arm-PCR with iRepertoire HTBI primers to construct TCR beta libraries. PCR products were gel purified before sequencing. The paper's processing steps were these. Gene usage analysis of CDR3 amino acid clonotypes used the 60 to 75 TRBV and around 13 TRBJ segments found across samples. COPE and FqMerger were used to merge the filtered high-quality paired reads into contigs. BLAST was used to align contigs to the IMGT TRBV, TRBD and TRBJ reference genes, and CDR3 was defined following IMGT. Any clonotype with a frequency above 0.1% was classified as a highly expanded clone. Shannon entropy served as the measure of repertoire diversity, while the Gini coefficient captured V-J evenness. Clonotypes shared by more than one individual were considered public. TCRdb reanalyzed the raw reads on its own, using fastp at Q25 for trimming and MiXCR for clone calling, and kept in-frame beta chains. A single entry per CDR3 protein holds the most common genes and DNA from its merged rows. These V and J calls are TCRdb output, not the study's own analysis. In this sample the table shows 500,000 to 700,000 distinct CDR3 sequences, about 30% of which occur a single time. The top ten hold around 42% of the sample.

The CDR3 starts with the cysteine, ends with the phenylalanine, and has 13 residues. Only CDR3 DNA is held: 39 bases, read in frame from base 1. CDR1 and CDR2 are read off the germline V gene as MDHEN and SYDVKM. The V end loses 7 bases and the J end loses 8 bases, and a stretch of 17 bases separates them. The sample consisted of peripheral blood mononuclear cells (PBMCs), taken when the disease was refractory, from a patient treated with antithyroid drugs. The source is a female donor with Graves disease. The chain is assembled from TRBV28 and TRBJ1-2, with TRBD1 perhaps the D gene, on 6 matching bases. The CDR3 in this case is CASTPRGVWGYTF. The nucleotide sequence reads TGTGCCAGCACACCTAGGGGGGTGTGGGGCTACACCTTC.